This T cell receptor beta chain was profiled in a study of cytomegalovirus exposure and HLA in healthy donors. This CDR3 region has 18 residues. Germline V lookup: CDR1 SGHVS, CDR2 FQNEAQ. V lost 6 bases and J lost 8; bases outside the gene matches: 14. Use of 60 Vbeta and 13 Jbeta primers characterized the PCR. Libraries were prepared by immunoSEQ multiplex PCR; TCRdb keeps only in-frame clonotypes and omits some of them. The repertoire has some 100,000 clones, approximately 80% of them found once; the top ten carry 0.9% to 1.5%. Sequencing was carried out using PBMCs. The receptor comes from a woman between 18 and 29 years old in good health and CMV-seronegative. V is TRBV7-8 and J is TRBJ1-6, with 12 bases aligning to TRBD1. The DNA for the CDR3 is TGTGCCAGCAGTCCCGGGACAGGGGGCCTGGCCATTCATTCACCCCTCCACTTT. Protein product: CASSPGTGGLAIHSPLHF.